Presented here are 8 T cell receptor beta chains from one specimen sequenced in a study of Ad26.COV2.S vaccination and SARS-CoV-2 variants. Treatment reported: approximately 18 received Ad26.COV2.S at low or high dose, single or two shots; roughly five received placebo; per-sample allocation not given. All samples were drawn on day 63, counting from the first vaccine or placebo injection. This table comes from immunoSEQ multiplex PCR, and its TCRdb copy is limited to in-frame clones, with some not included. The repertoire holds 400,000 to 450,000 clones, around 90% seen once, with approximately 12% in the top ten. Here the sequenced sample was peripheral blood, taken in a trial of Ad26.COV2.S vaccine versus placebo. The receptor set was obtained from a person between 18 and 60 years old who received the Ad26.COV2.S COVID-19 vaccine or a placebo.

V usage is TRBV3-1 (or the pseudogene TRBV3-2) and J usage is TRBJ1-2; 7 bases line up with TRBD1. Per germline, CDR1 LGHDT and CDR2 YNNKEL (reference sequence). CDR3 size: 14 residues. J was trimmed by 4 bases and V by 0 bases; bases with no gene match: 2. The chain's CDR3 is CASSQEGGGYGYTF. In nucleotides, the CDR3 is TGTGCCAGCAGCCAAGAAGGGGGCGGCTATGGCTACACCTTC.

The V gene is TRBV30, the J gene TRBJ1-1, with TRBD1 matching over 9 bases. The CDR3 consists of 15 residues. V dropped 2 bases and J dropped 1; count of bases not matched to a gene: 5. Germline-derived CDR1 and CDR2 are GTSNPN and SVGIG (reference sequence). Here the CDR3 reads CAWSTGQGKNTEAFF. CDR3 sequence (DNA): TGTGCCTGGAGTACTGGACAGGGGAAGAACACTGAAGCTTTCTTT.

The V and J genes are TRBV24-1 and TRBJ2-2; tentatively, D is TRBD1 (5 bases). CDR1 is KGHDR, CDR2 SFDVKD, per germline. This CDR3 region has 15 residues. V was shortened by 4 bases and J by 6 bases, with 14 bases between the two germline ends. Here the CDR3 DNA reads TGTGCCACCAGTGACCACAGAAAGGGGTCCGGGGAGCTGTTTTTT. Its protein is CATSDHRKGSGELFF.

The chain combines TRBV4-3 with TRBJ2-5; 8 nucleotides match TRBD2. Per germline, CDR1 LGHNA and CDR2 YSLEER. The CDR3 has 15 amino acids. Trimming cost V 4 bases and J 5 bases; bases outside gene matches: 9. In DNA, the CDR3 is TGCGCCAGCAGCCCCCGAGCGGGAGAAGCGGAGACCCAGTACTTC. Protein product: CASSPRAGEAETQYF.

The chain carries TRBV19 and TRBJ2-7, with 9 nucleotides matching TRBD1. The length of the CDR3 is 16 residues. V lost 0 bases to trimming and J lost 5 bases; unmatched junction nucleotides: 8. Germline V gene data show CDR1 as LNHDA and CDR2 as SQIVND (reference sequence). Here the CDR3 DNA reads TGTGCCAGTAGTATAGATATCAACAGGGGGCCTCACGAGCAGTACTTC. This codes for CASSIDINRGPHEQYF.

The CDR3 here is CASSYSRGYGNQPQHF. The CDR3 nucleotides are TGTGCCAGCAGTTACTCGAGGGGGTACGGCAATCAGCCCCAGCATTTT. The chain employs TRBV6-2 or TRBV6-3 and TRBJ1-5, with D possibly being TRBD1 (6 bases). The V end lost 0 bases, the J end lost 2 bases, and 11 bases lay between the germline ends. CDR1 is MNHEY, CDR2 SVGEGT, per germline. CDR3 size: 16 residues.

The chain recombines TRBV14 with TRBJ1-5; D unclear. Germline-derived CDR1 and CDR2 are SGHDN and FVKESK. The CDR3 is made up of 10 amino acids. The ends were cut back, 3 bases at V and 6 bases at J, with 0 bases in the middle. In DNA, the CDR3 is TGTGCCAGCAGCCATCAGCCCCAGCATTTT. This encodes CASSHQPQHF.

The rearrangement joins TRBV6-5 to TRBJ2-7; TRBD2 matches at 8 bases. In germline, CDR1 is MNHEY, CDR2 SVGAGI. CDR3 length: 15 amino acids. After removal of 0 bases from V and 6 bases from J, the junction contained 7 bases not matched to a gene. The DNA for the CDR3 is TGTGCCAGCAGTTACTCGAACGGGAGGGCGGTCGAGCAGTACTTC. This sequence encodes CASSYSNGRAVEQYF.